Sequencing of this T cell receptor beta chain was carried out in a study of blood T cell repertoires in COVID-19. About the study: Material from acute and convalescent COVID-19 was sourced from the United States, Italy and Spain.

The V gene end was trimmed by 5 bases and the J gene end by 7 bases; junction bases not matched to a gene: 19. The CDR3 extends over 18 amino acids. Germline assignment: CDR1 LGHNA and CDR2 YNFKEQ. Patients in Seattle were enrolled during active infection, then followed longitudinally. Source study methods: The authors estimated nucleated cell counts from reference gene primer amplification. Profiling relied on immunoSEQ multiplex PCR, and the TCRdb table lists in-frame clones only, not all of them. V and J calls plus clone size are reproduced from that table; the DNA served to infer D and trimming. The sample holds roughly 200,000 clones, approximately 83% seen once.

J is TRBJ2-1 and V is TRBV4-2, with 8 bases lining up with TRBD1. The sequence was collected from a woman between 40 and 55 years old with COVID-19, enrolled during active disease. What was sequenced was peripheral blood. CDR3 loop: CASSATGVGIAETNEQFF. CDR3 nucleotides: TGTGCCAGCAGCGCGACAGGGGTCGGGATAGCGGAGACGAATGAGCAGTTCTTC.